The clone carrying this T cell receptor beta chain was detected ten times or more. Its antigen remains unknown. This record belongs to a study of response to subunit inactivated influenza vaccine. Study outcomes and limitations: New T cells are recruited in small numbers by each seasonal influenza vaccination, according to the authors' suggestion.

Using its own MiXCR run on the RT-PCR reads, TCRdb lists one record per CDR3 protein. The data contain about 650,000 distinct CDR3 sequences, less than 15% of them singletons. This sample comprised PBMCs from blood, obtained 14 to 15 days before vaccination. The TCR sequence derives from a man aged 45-65 years who received an inactivated influenza vaccine.

The CDR3 region has the DNA TGCGCCAGCAGCTCCCAGGAGGGGTCCTATGGCTACACCTTC. Translation gives CASSSQEGSYGYTF. This chain uses TRBV5-1 with TRBJ1-2; tentative D call: TRBD1 (5 bases). The germline V gene has CDR1 SGHRS and CDR2 YFSETQ. The ends were cut back, 3 bases at V and 4 bases at J, with 13 bases in the middle. The length of the CDR3 is 14 residues.